This T cell receptor beta chain is drawn from a study of tissue T cells after allogeneic stem cell transplantation. Background on the study: Smaller viable blood or marrow samples skipped sorting for direct DNA extraction.

This research-autopsy study prospectively enrolled adult allogeneic hematopoietic cell transplant recipients with steroid-refractory graft-versus-host disease. The assay was immunoSEQ multiplex PCR, and TCRdb's table has in-frame clones only and misses some. This sample yields more than 1,200 clones, of which around 81% are seen a single time; just under 9% belongs to the top ten. Study-wide results and caveats: The study did not identify alloreactive or antigen-specific tissue TCRs, and some clones might be persisting host cells.

Germline V gene sequence: CDR1 MNHNS, CDR2 SASEGT. Trimming removed 5 bases from V and 4 bases from J, with 15 bases in between. The CDR3 contains 14 residues. Concerning this clone itself: Its antigen is unknown.

The TCR was taken from a male patient over 55 with steroid-refractory graft-versus-host disease after an allogeneic stem cell transplant. Some T cells may be provided by the graft donor. This rearrangement joins TRBV6-1 to TRBJ2-7; the D gene is possibly TRBD1 (6 bases). Sequencing was performed on blood, taken at autopsy. CDR3 amino acids: CASSYQTGLYEQYF. CDR3 DNA: TGTGCCAGCAGTTATCAGACAGGACTTTACGAGCAGTACTTC.